Sequencing of this T cell receptor (beta chain) was carried out in a study of identical twins. The study's findings and limits: Twin sharing of out-of-frame TCR alpha was underestimated by models in monozygotic pairs.

The V gene end was trimmed by 8 bases and the J gene end by 5 bases; junction bases not matched to a gene: 16. The CDR3 is 16 amino acids. TCRdb recomputed calls from the 5' RACE reads with MiXCR, one row per CDR3 protein. The sample holds a few hundred thousand distinct CDR3 sequences, roughly 9% seen once. A remark on this clonotype: Its cognate antigen is unknown.

The material sequenced was naive T cells sorted from blood. This TCR derives from a woman aged 45-65 years in good health. The chain uses TRBV12-3 or TRBV12-4 and TRBJ2-3, with 7 bases fitting TRBD2. CDR3 loop: CASRNPGGRLKDTQYF. The DNA for the CDR3 is TGTGCCAGCCGAAACCCTGGCGGGAGATTGAAAGATACGCAGTATTTT.